The 28 T cell receptor beta chains in this list originate from one sample, sequenced in a study of CD8 T cells in Susac syndrome. A quantity of roughly 0.5 to 1 ug RNA underwent reverse transcription using random hexamers. TCRdb re-called the immunoSEQ multiplex PCR reads with MiXCR, one entry per CDR3 protein. The sample has about 300,000 distinct CDR3 sequences, roughly nine tenths seen once. The specimen was CD4+ T cells from PBMCs. These receptor sequences come from a human donor with multiple sclerosis.

V and J are TRBV12-3 or TRBV12-4 and TRBJ1-1; possibly TRBD1 for D (5 bases). The V gene lost 8 bases and the J gene lost 0 bases, with 10 bases spanning the gap. The CDR3 consists of 13 residues. The CDR3 DNA is TGTGCCAGCGGCTGGGGCATGAACACTGAAGCTTTCTTT. Translated: CASGWGMNTEAFF.

The chain joins TRBV11-2 to TRBJ2-3, with 11 bases matching TRBD2. Germline assignment: CDR1 SGHAT and CDR2 FQNNGV. V lost 4 bases to trimming and J lost 5 bases; unmatched junction nucleotides: 2. This CDR3 has 14 residues. The CDR3 region is CASSSGLAVDTQYF. The DNA of the CDR3 is TGTGCCAGCAGCTCGGGACTAGCGGTAGATACGCAGTATTTT.

The V gene is TRBV18, the J gene TRBJ1-2; 10 nucleotides agree with TRBD1. CDR1 is KGHSH, CDR2 LQKENI, per germline. V shed 4 bases and J 1 base; nucleotides not matched to a gene: 12. This CDR3 is built from 18 residues. The CDR3 is CASSLPGQGRRDNYGYTF. DNA for the CDR3: TGTGCCAGCTCACTCCCGGGACAGGGGAGAAGAGATAACTATGGCTACACCTTC.

The chain employs TRBV7-2 and TRBJ1-6; the D is unclear. Per germline, CDR1 SGHTA and CDR2 FQGNSA. This CDR3 contains 13 residues. V gave up 4 bases and J gave up 7 bases, with 8 bases separating them. For the CDR3, the DNA is TGTGCCAGCAGCTCTCGGTCCAATTCACCCCTCCACTTT. Amino acid sequence: CASSSRSNSPLHF.

DNA for the CDR3: TGTGCCAGCAGCCAAGATTTGTCTAGCGGCGCCTACGAGCAGTACTTC. This codes for CASSQDLSSGAYEQYF. The chain carries TRBV4-2 and TRBJ2-7, with 7 bases that match TRBD2. Germline CDR1 LGHNA, CDR2 YNFKEQ. The CDR3 extends over 16 amino acids. V was clipped by 0 bases and J by 2 bases; unmatched bases: 7.

This sequence joins TRBV28 and TRBJ2-7; no definite D call. Germline V gene lookup returns CDR1 MDHEN and CDR2 SYDVKM. The CDR3 contains 18 residues. Deletions cut 2 bases from V and 0 bases from J, with 20 bases between. CDR3 sequence: CASSLVKPWALSSYEQYF. CDR3 in DNA: TGTGCCAGCAGTTTAGTTAAACCTTGGGCCCTGAGCTCCTACGAGCAGTACTTC.

CDR3 nucleotide sequence: TGTGCCAGCAGCCCGAATACAGGGGGGGGCTACACCTTC. As protein: CASSPNTGGGYTF. This rearrangement joins TRBV7-2 to TRBJ1-2; 8 bases agree with TRBD1. This CDR3 is 13 amino acids long. Trimming removed 5 bases from V and 8 bases from J; junction bases left unmatched: 7. Germline CDR1 and CDR2: SGHTA and FQGNSA.

V and J are TRBV4-1 and TRBJ1-3; TRBD1 is a possible D gene (5 bases). This CDR3 region has 13 residues. Looked up from germline, CDR1 is MGHRA and CDR2 is YSYEKL. The ends were cut back, 2 bases at V and 6 bases at J, with 8 bases in the middle. CDR3 bases: TGCGCCAGCAGCCAACGACAGTTAAACACCATATATTTT. It encodes CASSQRQLNTIYF.

This clonotype has a single count. V is TRBV5-1 and J is TRBJ2-5, with TRBD1 identical over 7 bases. Trimming cost V 0 bases and J 1 base; bases outside gene matches: 6. The CDR3 contains 16 residues. CDR1 and CDR2 (germline): SGHRS, YFSETQ. The DNA for the CDR3 is TGCGCCAGCAGCTTGGGGGGACAGACTCTCCAAGAGACCCAGTACTTC. Its protein product is CASSLGGQTLQETQYF. Using reference TRBV5-1 and TRBJ2-5 for the parts outside the CDR3, the full variable domain is KAGVTQTPRYLIKTRGQQVTLSCSPISGHRSVSWYQQTPGQGLQFLFEYFSETQRNKGNFPGRFSGRQFSNSRSEMNVSTLELGDSALYLCASSLGGQTLQETQYFGPGTRLLVL.

The chain is built from TRBV9 and TRBJ1-3; D not certain. Trimming took off 3 bases at V and 6 bases at J, with 7 bases between the two ends. Germline V gene data show CDR1 as SGDLS and CDR2 as YYNGEE. The CDR3 consists of 12 residues. The CDR3 DNA follows: TGTGCCAGCAGCGATAGTATAAACACCATATATTTT. Residues: CASSDSINTIYF. Drawing the rest from reference TRBV9 and TRBJ1-3, the complete variable domain is DSGVTQTPKHLITATGQRVTLRCSPRSGDLSVYWYQQSLDQGLQFLIQYYNGEERAKGNILERFSAQQFPDLHSELNLSSLELGDSALYFCASSDSINTIYFGEGSWLTVV.

This chain joins TRBV3-1 and TRBJ2-5; 8 bases align to TRBD1. This CDR3 comprises 16 residues. Unmatched junction bases numbered 5, after V lost 0 bases and J lost 2 bases. Germline V lookup: CDR1 LGHDT, CDR2 YNNKEL (reference sequence). As DNA, the CDR3 is TGTGCCAGCAGCCAAGATAACCAGGGGGCACAAGAGACCCAGTACTTC. This codes for CASSQDNQGAQETQYF.

This clonotype was detected once. This rearrangement joins TRBV20-1 to TRBJ1-5; D is unresolved. The V end was cut by 4 bases, the J end by 6 bases, with 10 bases between. Germline CDR1 is DFQATT and CDR2 is SNEGSKA (reference sequence). CDR3 length equals 12 residues. The CDR3 spells CSATTPGQPQHF. CDR3 coding DNA: TGCAGTGCTACAACCCCCGGTCAGCCCCAGCATTTT.

CDR3 sequence reads: CASSLGPLKSTDTQYF. CDR3 bases: TGTGCCAGCAGCCTCGGGCCCTTAAAATCCACAGATACGCAGTATTTT. This sequence joins TRBV12-3 or TRBV12-4 and TRBJ2-3; D not resolved. Trimming cost V 6 bases and J 2 bases, with 18 bases left between them. The CDR3 has 16 residues.

The chain employs TRBV20-1 and TRBJ2-7; either TRBD1 or TRBD2 may supply D (5 bases each). V was cut by 3 bases and J by 1 base, with 10 bases left in between. This CDR3 spans 13 amino acids. CDR1 is DFQATT and CDR2 is SNEGSKA in the germline V gene (reference sequence). This CDR3 is CSASRDGSYEQYF. For the CDR3, the DNA is TGCAGTGCTAGTAGGGACGGTTCCTACGAGCAGTACTTC.

The chain links TRBV7-3 to TRBJ2-3; tentative D call: TRBD2 (5 bases). Germline loops: CDR1 SGHTA, CDR2 FQGTGA. V shed 5 bases and J shed 2 bases, with 17 bases lying between them. The CDR3 spans 16 residues. Here the CDR3 DNA reads TGTGCCAGCAGCCTGGCGGGCAGGCCCTACACAGATACGCAGTATTTT. Translated: CASSLAGRPYTDTQYF. Drawing the rest from reference TRBV7-3 and TRBJ2-3, the complete variable domain is GAGVSQTPSNKVTEKGKYVELRCDPISGHTALYWYRQSLGQGPEFLIYFQGTGAADDSGLPNDRFFAVRPEGSVSTLKIQRTERGDSAVYLCASSLAGRPYTDTQYFGPGTRLTVL.

This rearrangement joins TRBV5-4 to TRBJ2-5; 9 bases line up with TRBD2. CDR3 length: 14 residues. The germline gives CDR1 SGHNT, CDR2 YYREEE (reference sequence). V shed 5 bases, J shed 2 bases, and the junction held 4 bases outside the gene matches. In nucleotides, the CDR3 is TGTGCCAGCAGTAGACTAGCGGCACAAGAGACCCAGTACTTC. The encoded protein is CASSRLAAQETQYF.

The chain recombines TRBV27 with TRBJ2-5, with a possible D match to TRBD1 (5 bases). Germline V gene sequence: CDR1 MNHEY, CDR2 SMNVEV (reference sequence). Between the trimmed V and J ends, which lost 1 base and 6 bases, there was a span of 12 bases. The CDR3 runs to 14 residues. The CDR3 spells CASSLFVGDKTQYF. The CDR3 coding sequence is TGTGCCAGCAGTTTATTTGTAGGGGATAAGACCCAGTACTTC.

The chain uses TRBV29-1 and TRBJ1-5, with a possible D match to TRBD1 (6 bases). From germline, CDR1 is SQVTM and CDR2 ANQGSEA. Trimming took off 6 bases at V and 6 bases at J, with 12 bases between the two ends. This CDR3 comprises 12 residues. CDR3 amino acids: CSVKQGTQPQHF. The CDR3 nucleotides are TGCAGCGTAAAACAGGGTACTCAGCCCCAGCATTTT.

The V gene is TRBV30, the J gene TRBJ2-1, with D perhaps TRBD2 (6 bases). The CDR3 extends over 15 amino acids. V was cut by 3 bases and J by 7 bases, with 19 bases left in between. Germline CDR1 reads GTSNPN; CDR2 reads SVGIG (reference sequence). The CDR3 is CAWSPRDLPRNEQFF. In DNA form, the CDR3 reads TGTGCCTGGAGCCCCCGGGACTTGCCTCGGAATGAGCAGTTCTTC. Full variable domain (remainder filled in from reference TRBV30 and TRBJ2-1): SQTIHQWPATLVQPVGSPLSLECTVEGTSNPNLYWYRQAAGRGLQLLFYSVGIGQISSEVPQNLSASRPQDRQFILSSKKLLLSDSGFYLCAWSPRDLPRNEQFFGPGTRLTVL.

V and J are TRBV10-2 and TRBJ1-2; D gene uncertain. V gave up 6 bases and J gave up 0 bases, with 17 bases separating them. Germline loops: CDR1 WSHSY, CDR2 SAAADI. The CDR3 totals 16 residues. CDR3 residues: CASRTISDSANYGYTF. CDR3 in DNA: TGCGCCAGCAGAACGATCTCTGACTCAGCTAACTATGGCTACACCTTC.

This chain uses TRBV11-2 with TRBJ2-5; tentatively, D is TRBD2 (6 bases). This CDR3 comprises 17 residues. The ends were cut back, 0 bases at V and 5 bases at J, with 19 bases in the middle. Germline values: CDR1 SGHAT, CDR2 FQNNGV. CDR3 DNA: TGTGCCAGCAGCTTAGATCGTAGCGGTGGGGTTTCCGAGACCCAGTACTTC. It yields the protein CASSLDRSGGVSETQYF.

The chain has TRBV20-1 and TRBJ1-5, with D possibly matching TRBD1 (5 bases). CDR3 length equals 14 residues. Trimming took 6 bases from V and 0 from J, leaving 12 bases between them. CDR1 is DFQATT and CDR2 is SNEGSKA in the germline V gene (reference sequence). The CDR3 nucleotides are TGCAGTGCATGGGGGGATCATAGCAATCAGCCCCAGCATTTT. Its protein product is CSAWGDHSNQPQHF.

V usage is TRBV3-1 and J usage is TRBJ2-7, with 11 positions matching TRBD1. The germline gives CDR1 LGHDT, CDR2 YNNKEL (reference sequence). The CDR3 runs 15 residues. The ends lost 2 bases at V and 2 bases at J; junction bases unmatched: 2. CDR3 region: CASSQRDRGAYEQYF. The CDR3 nucleotides read TGTGCCAGCAGCCAACGGGACAGGGGGGCCTACGAGCAGTACTTC.

CDR3 loop: CASSPAGGNSPLHF. The CDR3 DNA reads as TGTGCCAGCAGCCCAGCTGGGGGGAATTCACCCCTCCACTTT. This chain joins TRBV12-3 or TRBV12-4 and TRBJ1-6; D may be TRBD1 (5 bases). Trimming cost V 6 bases and J 7 bases, with 13 bases left between them. This CDR3 spans 14 amino acids.

The chain recombines TRBV7-9 with TRBJ2-3; TRBD1 aligns across 11 bases. Per germline, CDR1 SEHNR and CDR2 FQNEAQ (reference sequence). Trimming cost V 5 bases and J 3 bases; bases outside gene matches: 7. The length of the CDR3 is 16 residues. CDR3 residues: CASSDRTGGWTDTQYF. CDR3 coding DNA: TGTGCCAGCAGCGACCGGACAGGGGGCTGGACAGATACGCAGTATTTT. Full variable domain (missing parts from reference TRBV7-9 and TRBJ2-3): DTGVSQNPRHKITKRGQNVTFRCDPISEHNRLYWYRQTLGQGPEFLTYFQNEAQLEKSRLLSDRFSAERPKGSFSTLEIQRTEQGDSAMYLCASSDRTGGWTDTQYFGPGTRLTVL.

The chain is built from TRBV30 and TRBJ1-1, with D tentatively TRBD1 (5 bases). Germline V CDR1 and CDR2: GTSNPN, SVGIG (reference sequence). CDR3 size: 13 residues. V dropped 1 base and J dropped 1 base, with 7 bases sitting between them. DNA for the CDR3: TGTGCCTGGAGTGACCAGGGGAACACTGAAGCTTTCTTT. It yields the protein CAWSDQGNTEAFF.

V usage is TRBV5-6 and J usage is TRBJ1-1; 9 positions agree with TRBD1. Germline V gene sequence: CDR1 SGHDT, CDR2 YYEEEE. V dropped 5 bases and J dropped 0; count of bases not matched to a gene: 5. The length of the CDR3 is 15 residues. The CDR3 spells CASRGTGRMNTEAFF. CDR3 in DNA: TGTGCCAGCAGGGGGACAGGGAGGATGAACACTGAAGCTTTCTTT. The whole variable domain, remainder taken from reference TRBV5-6 and TRBJ1-1, is DAGVTQSPTHLIKTRGQQVTLRCSPKSGHDTVSWYQQALGQGPQFIFQYYEEEERQRGNFPDRFSGHQFPNYSSELNVNALLLGDSALYLCASRGTGRMNTEAFFGQGTRLTVV.

The chain is built from TRBV12-3 or TRBV12-4 and TRBJ1-3; D is uncertain. The CDR3 length is 15 residues. Trimming stripped 6 bases from V and 7 bases from J, with 19 bases between. Written as DNA, the CDR3 is TGTGCCAGCAGGTCCAACGTGAAACATCCCAACACCATATATTTT. This encodes CASRSNVKHPNTIYF.